The entry that follows covers one T cell receptor beta chain sequence. The data were obtained in a study of control samples from healthy donors and cancer patients. Assay: immunoSEQ multiplex PCR; the TCRdb copy retains only in-frame clones and omits some. Of 100,000 to 150,000 clones in the sample, around 93% are singletons; the top ten hold roughly 1.9%. Trimming cost V 0 bases and J 10 bases; bases outside gene matches: 4. Germline V CDR1 and CDR2: SGHVS, FQNEAQ. The CDR3 extends over 15 amino acids. The gene calls are TRBV7-8 and TRBJ1-6, with 9 bases matching TRBD1. The receptor was derived from a woman in her fifties or sixties in good health. Input material: blood. CDR3 protein: CASSLADRGGSPLHF. CDR3 sequence (DNA): TGTGCCAGCAGCTTAGCCGACAGGGGGGGCTCACCCCTCCACTTT. The full variable domain, completed using reference TRBV7-8 and TRBJ1-6, is GAGVSQSPRYKVAKRGQDVALRCDPISGHVSLFWYQQALGQGPEFLTYFQNEAQLDKSGLPSDRFFAERPEGSVSTLKIQRTQQEDSAVYLCASSLADRGGSPLHFGNGTRLTVT.